This T cell receptor beta chain was profiled in a study of T cells in Graves' hyperthyroidism and ophthalmopathy. Findings and limits, study-wide: Ophthalmopathy and stable hyperthyroidism were separated by a 13 V-J model.

Notes on this clonotype: Antigen specificity is unknown.

What was amplified from RNA transcripts were TCR beta CDR3 regions. During a first-round RT-PCR of the TCR CDR3, the HTBI primer set was used. TCRdb itself ran the multiplex PCR reads through MiXCR, one entry per CDR3 protein. The sample shows about 380,000 distinct CDR3 sequences, roughly 13% of them seen only once. Germline V gene sequence: CDR1 SQVTM, CDR2 ANQGSEA. V dropped 7 bases and J dropped 6 bases, with 19 bases sitting between them. This CDR3 spans 14 amino acids. The V call is TRBV29-1, the J call TRBJ2-1; TRBD2 is a possible D gene (7 bases). The clonotype comes from a man aged 30-40 years with Graves' hyperthyroidism that later progressed to Graves' ophthalmopathy. Sequenced material: blood. CDR3 nucleotide sequence: TGCAGCGCGCAGGTGTGGGGGGGCGTCAATGAGCAGTTCTTC. Translated, it gives CSAQVWGGVNEQFF.